This TCR beta chain came from a study of control samples from healthy donors and cancer patients. CDR3 length: 13 amino acids. CDR1 MNHEY and CDR2 SVGAGI come from the germline V gene. V lost 7 bases and J lost 5; bases outside the gene matches: 8. The protocol was immunoSEQ multiplex PCR, while the TCRdb copy is restricted to in-frame clones and leaves out a portion. The sample consists of around 86,000 clones, approximately 90% of them appearing once. The origin of this receptor is an older woman with head and neck cancer. V gene TRBV6-5 combines with J gene TRBJ2-7; 7 bases agree with TRBD2. Sequencing used PBMCs. The CDR3 coding sequence is TGTGCCAGCATCAAGGCGGGAGTAAACGAGCAGTACTTC. Protein sequence: CASIKAGVNEQYF.